A selection of T cell receptor beta chains follows, all from one sample in a study of naive and memory T cell subsets. TCRdb reanalysed the UMI-ligation and nested PCR reads using MiXCR and keeps one entry per CDR3 protein. The sample yields some 21,000 distinct CDR3 sequences, 6% seen once. The sequenced sample was skin, obtained from a tuberculin skin test site. The receptors here all came from an adult in good health. The CDR3 runs from the conserved cysteine through the conserved F or W. Fields, in order: D gene, J gene, clone size, V gene, CDR3 protein, CDR3 DNA. D genes are given only for firm matches. Clone sizes are given selectively: once, few, many, or a class where the clone is expanded.

d_gene: -; j_gene: TRBJ2-7; abundance: many; v_gene: TRBV5-1; CDR3aa: CASSLQGAYEQYF; CDR3nt: TGCGCCAGCAGTTTACAGGGCGCCTACGAGCAGTACTTC
d_gene: -; j_gene: TRBJ2-3; abundance: many; v_gene: TRBV19; CDR3aa: CASTDRNTDTQYF; CDR3nt: TGTGCCAGTACCGACAGAAACACAGATACGCAGTATTTT
d_gene: -; j_gene: TRBJ2-1; abundance: -; v_gene: TRBV25-1; CDR3aa: CASSGTVEQFF; CDR3nt: TGTGCCAGCAGTGGGACGGTTGAGCAGTTCTTC
d_gene: TRBD1; j_gene: TRBJ1-1; abundance: -; v_gene: TRBV5-6; CDR3aa: CASSSLTGDRGFTEAFF; CDR3nt: TGTGCCAGCAGCTCATTAACAGGGGACAGGGGTTTCACTGAAGCTTTCTTT
d_gene: TRBD2; j_gene: TRBJ2-1; abundance: -; v_gene: TRBV11-2; CDR3aa: CASSITLGRELFF; CDR3nt: TGTGCCAGCAGCATAACGCTTGGGCGGGAGTTGTTCTTC
d_gene: -; j_gene: TRBJ2-2; abundance: few; v_gene: TRBV18; CDR3aa: CASSPDTGELFF; CDR3nt: TGTGCCAGCTCACCAGACACCGGGGAGCTGTTTTTT
d_gene: -; j_gene: TRBJ2-3; abundance: many; v_gene: TRBV7-2; CDR3aa: CASSFGGGRTDTQYF; CDR3nt: TGTGCCAGCAGCTTCGGCGGAGGGAGAACAGATACGCAGTATTTT
d_gene: -; j_gene: TRBJ1-1; abundance: many; v_gene: TRBV7-9; CDR3aa: CASSLEGGPWFSAFF; CDR3nt: TGTGCCAGCAGCTTAGAGGGCGGACCTTGGTTCTCGGCTTTCTTT
d_gene: -; j_gene: TRBJ2-7; abundance: many; v_gene: TRBV4-1; CDR3aa: CASSQVLADYEQYF; CDR3nt: TGCGCCAGCAGCCAAGTGCTTGCGGACTACGAGCAGTACTTC
d_gene: -; j_gene: TRBJ2-1; abundance: few; v_gene: TRBV27; CDR3aa: CASSSDAGSPLNEQFF; CDR3nt: TGTGCCAGCAGTTCAGACGCAGGGTCACCACTCAATGAGCAGTTCTTC
d_gene: -; j_gene: TRBJ2-5; abundance: many; v_gene: TRBV29-1; CDR3aa: CSVDTQETQYF; CDR3nt: TGCAGCGTTGACACCCAAGAGACCCAGTACTTC